This TCR beta chain is drawn from a study of cytomegalovirus exposure and HLA in healthy donors. The overall study: Within the Caucasian-associated ancestry cluster were roughly 82% of the approximately 370 genotyped donors.

PCR amplification relied on 60 Vbeta primers (plus 13 Jbeta primers). The method was immunoSEQ multiplex PCR; TCRdb's version includes in-frame clones alone and lacks a portion of them. The sample has about 180,000 clones, around 81% seen once. This CDR3 comprises 16 residues. CDR1 is MNHEY, CDR2 SVGAGI, per germline. With 2 bases clipped from V and 4 bases from J, the junction kept 8 bases outside the gene matches. Sequenced material: PBMCs. This sequence originates from a man aged 35 to 55 in good health and CMV-seronegative. The chain recombines TRBV6-5 with TRBJ1-5, with 7 bases identical to TRBD1. CDR3 bases: TGTGCCAGCAGTTACCCAGACAGGGTAGGTAATCAGCCCCAGCATTTT. Its protein is CASSYPDRVGNQPQHF.